What follows describes a single T cell receptor beta chain. 13 Jbeta primers and 60 Vbeta primers were used for the PCR. Assay used: immunoSEQ multiplex PCR; TCRdb lists only in-frame clones, some missing. The sample yields some 110,000 clones, 77% seen once. This specimen comes from a study of cytomegalovirus exposure and HLA in healthy donors. Overall study: HLA-typed donors contributed around 82 million unique TCRs, which were held in an early data release.

Trimming shortened V by 2 bases and J by 9 bases, and 14 bases separated the two germline ends. CDR1 and CDR2 from the germline V gene are MNHEY and SVGAGI. CDR3 length: 14 residues. This receptor was taken from a woman aged 40 to 50 in good health and CMV-seropositive. The specimen sequenced was PBMCs. The chain recombines TRBV6-5 with TRBJ2-1; TRBD2 might be the D (6 bases). The CDR3 DNA follows: TGTGCCAGCAGTTACGTGTCAGGGCGGGGTGAGCAGTTCTTC. It codes for CASSYVSGRGEQFF.